The T cell receptor beta chain under discussion was sequenced for a study of blood T cell repertoires in COVID-19. CDR1 is SGHDN, CDR2 FVKESK, per germline. This CDR3 has 14 amino acids. V lost 4 bases and J lost 4; bases outside the gene matches: 5. In the study's own analysis: Reference gene primers were amplified, and this amplification served to estimate nucleated cell counts. Produced via immunoSEQ multiplex PCR; TCRdb's table is partial and in-frame only. For V, J and clone size, that table is used; D and trimming come from the DNA. The table lists roughly 57,000 clones, 60% to 80% of them singletons.

The receptor comes from a man in his 70s with active or convalescent COVID-19. Input material: peripheral blood. The rearrangement links TRBV14 to TRBJ2-7; 9 bases fit TRBD2. CDR3 sequence: CASSRGTSSYEQYF. The CDR3 region has the DNA TGTGCCAGCAGCCGCGGGACTAGCAGTTACGAGCAGTACTTC.